These 31 T cell receptor beta chains were sequenced from one sample in a study of T cell responses to AZD1222 COVID-19 vaccine. The method was immunoSEQ multiplex PCR; TCRdb's version includes in-frame clones alone and lacks a portion of them. The data show about 140,000 clones, about 91% seen once. The starting material was peripheral blood, obtained on day 0 of AZD1222 vaccination. The receptors come from an adult in good health.

The chain couples TRBV10-2 to TRBJ2-7; 7 bases line up with TRBD2. The V and J ends lost 3 bases and 4 bases, in that order; junction bases with no gene match: 12. The germline gives CDR1 WSHSY, CDR2 SAAADI. There are 16 residues in the CDR3. In DNA, the CDR3 is TGCGCCAGCAGTGATTATCAAGCGGGACGACGATACGAGCAGTACTTC. Protein: CASSDYQAGRRYEQYF.

The gene calls are TRBV6-5 and TRBJ1-2; D gene uncertain. Trimming stripped 5 bases from V and 1 base from J, with 14 bases between. Germline V gene data show CDR1 as MNHEY and CDR2 as SVGAGI. This CDR3 has 15 amino acids. The CDR3 reads CASSPSGSHNYGYTF. In nucleotides, the CDR3 is TGTGCCAGCAGTCCCTCGGGAAGCCATAACTATGGCTACACCTTC.

V usage is TRBV10-2 and J usage is TRBJ1-2; D gene ambiguous. Trimming took off 2 bases at V and 4 bases at J, with 8 bases between the two ends. The CDR3 runs to 13 residues. Germline CDR1 and CDR2: WSHSY and SAAADI. The CDR3 region has the DNA TGCGCCAGCAGTGAGGCAGGCTTCTATGGCTACACCTTC. The encoded protein is CASSEAGFYGYTF.

The genes are TRBV29-1 and TRBJ2-1; 7 bases map to TRBD2. V was pared by 5 bases and J by 5 bases, with 6 bases of the junction left unmatched. Germline values: CDR1 SQVTM, CDR2 ANQGSEA. The CDR3 runs 13 residues. The CDR3 spells CSVLLAPDNEQFF. The CDR3 bases are TGCAGCGTTCTACTAGCGCCTGACAATGAGCAGTTCTTC.

The chain combines TRBV10-1 with TRBJ2-7; either TRBD1 or TRBD2 may supply D (5 bases each). This CDR3 region has 17 residues. CDR1 WNHNN and CDR2 SYGVQD come from the germline V gene (reference sequence). The V end lost 0 bases, the J end lost 7 bases, and 22 bases lay between the germline ends. The CDR3 loop reads CASSESGRGEGTGEQYF. CDR3 nucleotide sequence: TGCGCCAGCAGTGAGTCGGGAAGAGGAGAGGGGACGGGTGAGCAGTACTTC.

The rearrangement joins TRBV10-2 to TRBJ2-3; D call uncertain. The CDR3 has 15 amino acids. Germline V gene lookup returns CDR1 WSHSY and CDR2 SAAADI. Trimming shortened V by 0 bases and J by 4 bases, and 11 bases separated the two germline ends. The CDR3 loop reads CASSESSRAADTQYF. The CDR3 coding sequence is TGCGCCAGCAGTGAGTCTAGTAGGGCCGCAGATACGCAGTATTTT.

This chain connects TRBV28 to TRBJ1-2, with D uncertain. CDR1 and CDR2 from the germline V gene are MDHEN and SYDVKM. CDR3 size: 13 residues. Trimming left V 6 bases short and J 3 bases short, with 11 bases between. The CDR3 DNA sequence: TGTGCCAGCAGGCCCGAGGCTTACTATGGCTACACCTTC. This codes for CASRPEAYYGYTF.

This clone was seen just once. V usage is TRBV5-1 and J usage is TRBJ2-6; no firm D call. Between the trimmed V and J ends, which lost 7 bases and 11 bases, there was a span of 16 bases. Germline CDR1 is SGHRS and CDR2 is YFSETQ. The CDR3 has 13 residues. The DNA of the CDR3 is TGCGCCAGCTCTTCCGTGCCATTTGACGTCCTGACTTTC. Its protein is CASSSVPFDVLTF.

This rearrangement joins TRBV28 to TRBJ1-3; no reliable D call. CDR1 is MDHEN, CDR2 SYDVKM, per germline. Trimming took off 3 bases at V and 0 bases at J, with 9 bases between the two ends. There are 15 residues in the CDR3. The DNA of the CDR3 is TGTGCCAGCAGTTTTAGGCAGACCTCTGGAAACACCATATATTTT. Protein: CASSFRQTSGNTIYF.

The gene calls are TRBV6-2 or TRBV6-3 and TRBJ1-1; D may be TRBD1 (5 bases). Germline CDR1 MNHEY, CDR2 SVGEGT. V was clipped by 6 bases and J by 2 bases, with 22 bases between them. There are 17 residues in the CDR3. In DNA, the CDR3 is TGTGCCAGCAGCCCTCACACAGGCGCTGGGCTTAACACTGAAGCTTTCTTT. This translates into CASSPHTGAGLNTEAFF.

The rearrangement uses TRBV7-9 and TRBJ1-3; maybe TRBD1 (5 bases). Germline V gene lookup returns CDR1 SEHNR and CDR2 FQNEAQ (reference sequence). V was cut by 3 bases and J by 0 bases, with 6 bases left in between. This CDR3 region has 14 residues. DNA of the CDR3: TGTGCCAGCAGCTTGGGGGGCTCTGGAAACACCATATATTTT. Translation gives CASSLGGSGNTIYF.

V and J are TRBV29-1 and TRBJ1-1; 8 nucleotides agree with TRBD1. Trimming removed 4 bases from V and 5 bases from J; junction bases left unmatched: 9. Germline V lookup: CDR1 SQVTM, CDR2 ANQGSEA. This CDR3 region has 14 residues. The CDR3 sequence is CSVVHQGAPTEAFF. The DNA of the CDR3 is TGCAGCGTTGTCCACCAGGGGGCTCCAACTGAAGCTTTCTTT.

The genes are TRBV28 and TRBJ1-5; 8 nucleotides match TRBD1. The V segment lost 1 base and the J segment 5 bases; nucleotides outside the gene matches: 7. The germline CDR1 and CDR2 sequences are MDHEN and SYDVKM. This CDR3 has 16 residues. CDR3 protein: CASSLFGQGGDQPQHF. The CDR3 DNA reads TGTGCCAGCAGTTTATTCGGACAGGGTGGGGATCAGCCCCAGCATTTT.

Remarks on this clone: A junction boundary mismatches the germline segment, possibly from a read error. This chain uses TRBV24-1 with TRBJ1-3; D unclear. This CDR3 has 16 amino acids. Germline V gives CDR1 KGHDR, CDR2 SFDVKD. The CDR3 nucleotides are TGTGCCGCCAGTAGCCGGAGCGCCTTATCTGGAAACACCATATATTTT. Its translation is CAASSRSALSGNTIYF.

This sequence joins TRBV30 and TRBJ1-1, with D perhaps matching TRBD1 (6 bases). V lost 3 bases and J lost 2, with 19 bases in between. Germline CDR1 is GTSNPN and CDR2 is SVGIG (reference sequence). This CDR3 contains 16 residues. This CDR3 reads CAWRARGWTANTEAFF. Here the CDR3 DNA reads TGTGCCTGGAGGGCCCGAGGTTGGACAGCCAACACTGAAGCTTTCTTT.

This sequence joins TRBV29-1 and TRBJ1-6, with D possibly being TRBD1 (6 bases). With 4 bases removed from V and 7 bases from J, the gap between germline ends came to 11 bases. The CDR3 sequence is 13 residues long. Looked up from germline, CDR1 is SQVTM and CDR2 is ANQGSEA. In nucleotides, the CDR3 is TGCAGCGTTGCCGTGGACAGCAATTCACCCCTCCACTTT. Its translation is CSVAVDSNSPLHF.

This chain links TRBV5-1 with TRBJ2-7, with TRBD1 matching over 7 bases. Germline lookup yields CDR1 SGHRS and CDR2 YFSETQ. V shed 4 bases and J 2 bases; nucleotides not matched to a gene: 3. The CDR3 extends over 13 amino acids. For the CDR3, the DNA is TGCGCCAGCAGCCTTACAGGGGCCTACGAGCAGTACTTC. This gives the protein CASSLTGAYEQYF.

The chain joins TRBV5-4 to TRBJ1-6, with D possibly TRBD1 on 5 matching bases. Trimming pared 1 base from V and 10 bases from J, leaving 18 bases between. In germline, CDR1 is SGHNT, CDR2 YYREEE (reference sequence). This CDR3 has 16 amino acids. CDR3 protein: CASSLTFGGGNSPLHF. The CDR3 nucleotides are TGTGCCAGCAGCTTGACATTCGGGGGGGGGAACTCACCCCTCCACTTT.

The V and J genes are TRBV19 and TRBJ1-5; TRBD1 aligns across 7 bases. The CDR3 has 15 residues. V gave up 9 bases and J gave up 4 bases; unmatched junction bases: 12. Per the germline V gene, CDR1 is LNHDA and CDR2 is SQIVND (reference sequence). CDR3 DNA sequence: TGTGCCAGCACCGATTCCCCGACAGGGAATCAGCCCCAGCATTTT. Protein: CASTDSPTGNQPQHF. The full variable domain, rest sourced from reference TRBV19 and TRBJ1-5, is DGGITQSPKYLFRKEGQNVTLSCEQNLNHDAMYWYRQDPGQGLRLIYYSQIVNDFQKGDIAEGYSVSREKKESFPLTVTSAQKNPTAFYLCASTDSPTGNQPQHFGDGTRLSIL.

This clone was counted a single time. Here the CDR3 reads CASSQAQGFTDTQYF. CDR3 nucleotide sequence: TGTGCCAGCAGCCAAGCTCAGGGTTTCACAGATACGCAGTATTTT. The rearrangement uses TRBV3-1 (or the pseudogene TRBV3-2) and TRBJ2-3, with D tentatively TRBD1 (5 bases). The germline CDR1 and CDR2 sequences are LGHDT and YNNKEL (reference sequence). V was shortened by 1 base and J by 2 bases, with 10 bases between the two germline ends. The CDR3 consists of 15 residues.

V usage is TRBV4-1 and J usage is TRBJ1-4; 9 bases are a match to TRBD1. Germline CDR1 is MGHRA and CDR2 is YSYEKL. The trim removed 2 bases at V and 7 bases at J, leaving 8 bases unmatched. The CDR3 has 16 amino acids. CDR3 DNA sequence: TGCGCCAGCAGCCAACCCACTGGACAGGGGTTTGAAAAACTGTTTTTT. It codes for CASSQPTGQGFEKLFF.

V and J are TRBV2 and TRBJ1-5; 7 positions match TRBD1. The V segment lost 6 bases and the J segment 4 bases; nucleotides outside the gene matches: 6. Per the germline V gene, CDR1 is SNHLY and CDR2 is FYNNEI. There are 14 residues in the CDR3. The CDR3: CASSDYRGNQPQHF. The CDR3 DNA reads as TGTGCCAGCAGCGACTACAGGGGAAATCAGCCCCAGCATTTT.

The chain joins TRBV7-2 to TRBJ1-6; D call uncertain. V dropped 8 bases and J dropped 8 bases, with 22 bases sitting between them. The germline V gene has CDR1 SGHTA and CDR2 FQGNSA. CDR3 length equals 16 residues. The CDR3 region is CASSFSFWADYSPLHF. CDR3 in DNA: TGTGCCAGCTCATTTTCGTTTTGGGCAGACTATTCACCCCTCCACTTT.

V usage is TRBV5-4 and J usage is TRBJ2-3; 8 positions match TRBD2. The trim removed 0 bases at V and 4 bases at J, leaving 16 bases unmatched. This CDR3 contains 19 residues. Germline V gene data show CDR1 as SGHNT and CDR2 as YYREEE (reference sequence). The CDR3 loop is CASSLATGRGGEHPDTQYF. The CDR3, as DNA: TGTGCCAGCAGCTTGGCCACCGGGAGGGGGGGCGAGCACCCAGATACGCAGTATTTT.

In this sample, this clone turned up once. The V call is TRBV7-9, the J call TRBJ1-5, with 7 bases matching TRBD1. V gave up 0 bases and J gave up 3 bases; unmatched junction bases: 11. CDR1 is SEHNR, CDR2 FQNEAQ, per germline (reference sequence). This CDR3 comprises 18 residues. CDR3 DNA sequence: TGTGCCAGCAGCTTAGCGTTGGTTCGGGACAGCGACAATCAGCCCCAGCATTTT. As protein: CASSLALVRDSDNQPQHF.

This chain uses TRBV2 with TRBJ2-5, with D possibly being TRBD1 (6 bases). The V end lost 3 bases, the J end lost 2 bases, and 16 bases lay between the germline ends. Germline V gene data show CDR1 as SNHLY and CDR2 as FYNNEI. The CDR3 totals 16 residues. The CDR3 reads CASSDGFQGWQETQYF. The CDR3 DNA sequence: TGTGCCAGCAGTGATGGATTTCAGGGGTGGCAAGAGACCCAGTACTTC.

A word on this clone: Because the CDR3's place on the DNA is in doubt, the DNA is left out and the CDR3 is given as listed by TCRdb. This chain joins TRBV28 and TRBJ2-1; whether TRBD2, the table's D call, matches the DNA was not checked. The V gene's germline CDR1 is MDHEN and CDR2 SYDVKM. The CDR3 totals 19 residues, both ends included. This chain's CDR3 is CASSSSGLAGGRSYNEQFF.

This rearrangement joins TRBV20-1 to TRBJ2-1, with D perhaps matching TRBD1 (5 bases). CDR1 is DFQATT and CDR2 is SNEGSKA in the germline V gene (reference sequence). The V end lost 5 bases, the J end lost 8 bases, and 10 bases lay between the germline ends. The CDR3 is 11 amino acids. CDR3 coding DNA: TGCAGTGCTCGCAGGGTATATGAGCAGTTCTTC. This codes for CSARRVYEQFF.

This chain connects TRBV7-2 to TRBJ1-5, with D possibly matching TRBD1 (5 bases). Trimming shortened V by 5 bases and J by 3 bases, and 14 bases separated the two germline ends. Germline V gives CDR1 SGHTA, CDR2 FQGNSA. This CDR3 region has 15 residues. The CDR3 sequence: CASSPRDFDNQPQHF. CDR3 in DNA: TGTGCCAGCAGCCCCAGGGACTTCGACAATCAGCCCCAGCATTTT.

The CDR3 sequence: CASSGALAGGSPGELFF. The CDR3 DNA reads as TGTGCCAGCAGTGGTGCCTTAGCGGGGGGCTCCCCCGGGGAGCTGTTTTTT. This sequence joins TRBV2 and TRBJ2-2; 10 positions agree with TRBD2. With 4 bases clipped from V and 6 bases from J, the junction kept 11 bases outside the gene matches. There are 17 residues in the CDR3. Germline loops: CDR1 SNHLY, CDR2 FYNNEI.

The chain links TRBV5-5 to TRBJ1-4; D may be TRBD1 (5 bases). Germline CDR1 SGHKS, CDR2 YYEKEE (reference sequence). Trimming pared 4 bases from V and 3 bases from J, leaving 13 bases between. This CDR3 region has 15 residues. The CDR3 nucleotides read TGTGCCAGCAGCCTCAGAGGGGTGGCTAATGAAAAACTGTTTTTT. Its translation is CASSLRGVANEKLFF.